The entry that follows covers one T cell receptor beta chain sequence. The data were obtained in a study of blood T cell repertoires in COVID-19. Study-wide background: Material from acute and convalescent COVID-19 was sourced from the United States, Italy and Spain. PBMCs, B-cell-depleted T cells, or T cells provided the cDNA or gDNA that made up the material.

Germline V gives CDR1 SGHRS, CDR2 YFSETQ. CDR3 length: 14 amino acids. V was pared by 4 bases and J by 2 bases, with 10 bases between. Per the study methods: It was from reference gene primer amplification that nucleated cell counts were estimated. Assay used: immunoSEQ multiplex PCR; TCRdb lists only in-frame clones, some missing. V and J calls and clone size are those listed in that table; D and trimming were worked out from the DNA. The sample shows a few hundred thousand clones, around 87% of them seen only once. Seattle patient enrollment occurred during active infection, with longitudinal follow-up thereafter.

Material for sequencing was peripheral blood. This sequence originates from a woman in her sixties or seventies with COVID-19, enrolled during active disease. The chain links TRBV5-1 to TRBJ1-3, with D hard to call. The CDR3 coding sequence is TGCGCCAGCAGCCCAACAGATACTGGAAACACCATATATTTT. Translated: CASSPTDTGNTIYF.